This TCR beta chain is drawn from a study of immune cell composition in non-small cell lung cancer. Libraries were prepared by immunoSEQ multiplex PCR; TCRdb keeps only in-frame clonotypes and omits some of them. This repertoire shows under 3,500 clones, over 65% found once; its top ten account for roughly 15%. Normal lung was sampled as far from the tumour as possible, at least 3 cm. CDR3 length: 15 residues. Trimming removed 0 bases from V and 2 bases from J, with 11 bases in between. Germline CDR1 reads SGHRS; CDR2 reads YFSETQ. J is TRBJ1-2 and V is TRBV5-1, with TRBD1 as a possible D gene (5 bases). The sample comprised non-adjacent lung tissue. This clonotype was sampled from a human donor with non-small cell lung cancer. DNA for the CDR3: TGCGCCAGCAGCTTGGCCCCGGCAGGGAACTATGGCTACACCTTC. Encoded protein: CASSLAPAGNYGYTF.